One and the same sample provided the 22 T cell receptor beta chains below, sequenced in a study of CXCR3-negative and CXCR3-positive naive CD8 T cells. Study-wide findings and caveats: TRB CDR3s of CXCR3-positive naive cells were more hydrophobic than those of CXCR3-negative naive cells.

Their specific antigens are unknown. Via 5' RACE with UMI labels, TRB cDNA libraries were prepared. Reanalyzing the 5' RACE reads, TCRdb keeps one entry per CDR3 protein, without DNA. Its table lists some 150,000 distinct CDR3 sequences. Material: naive CXCR3+ CD8+ T cells from blood. As to subset: CD45RO-CCR7+CD27+CD95- naive CD8+ T cells expressing CXCR3 (TNR3+). These receptors were obtained from a human donor in good health. Some clones in this sample may be carry-over from other donors' samples.

V usage is TRBV4-3 and J usage is TRBJ2-7. Germline values: CDR1 LGHNA, CDR2 YSLEER. This CDR3 has 14 amino acids. CDR3 protein: CASSQGSGSHEQYF.

V usage is TRBV20-1 and J usage is TRBJ2-1; the D gene TCRdb calls, TRBD1, cannot be checked with no DNA. CDR3 length: 16 residues. Germline CDR1 and CDR2: DFQATT and SNEGSKA (reference sequence). The CDR3 sequence: CSARDRGGGEYNEQFF.

The J gene is TRBJ1-2, the V gene TRBV19; the TRBD1 assignment by TCRdb is unverifiable without DNA. The germline gives CDR1 LNHDA, CDR2 SQIVND (reference sequence). CDR3 size: 13 residues. The CDR3 region is CASSPGAVDGYTF.

The chain recombines TRBV19 with TRBJ2-7; with no DNA, the TCRdb D assignment of TRBD2 cannot be verified. The germline V gene has CDR1 LNHDA and CDR2 SQIVND (reference sequence). The CDR3 length is 15 residues. CDR3 in amino acids: CVSRSSGSNSYEQYF.

The chain carries TRBV6-2 or TRBV6-3 and TRBJ2-2; TCRdb picks TRBD2, but there is no DNA to check that call. In germline, CDR1 is MNHEY, CDR2 SVGEGT. The CDR3 has 15 amino acids. CDR3: CASSYSKRRHGEPFF.

J is TRBJ2-5 and V is TRBV3-1; TCRdb picks TRBD1, but there is no DNA to check that call. The CDR3 sequence is 14 residues long. From germline, CDR1 is LGHDT and CDR2 YNNKEL (reference sequence). This CDR3 is CASSSPTGAETQYF.

This chain links TRBV6-5 with TRBJ1-1; TCRdb reports TRBD1, a call that lacks DNA to check it against. The germline gives CDR1 MNHEY, CDR2 SVGAGI. The CDR3 contains 15 residues. The CDR3: CASSYDPGGNTEAFF.

V is TRBV7-2 and J is TRBJ2-1. Germline lookup yields CDR1 SGHTA and CDR2 FQGNSA. The CDR3 length is 14 residues. This CDR3 is CASSLRWLNNEQFF.

The chain is built from TRBV21-1 and TRBJ2-6; checking the TCRdb D call of TRBD1 is not possible without DNA. TRBV21-1 is assigned pseudogene status. This CDR3 is built from 17 residues. The CDR3 reads CASSMRDTRPGANVLTF.

The chain couples TRBV6-6 to TRBJ1-1. The CDR3 extends over 15 amino acids. CDR1 is MNHNY and CDR2 is SVGAGI in the germline V gene (reference sequence). The CDR3 loop is CASSYSTGPGTEAFF.

V gene TRBV6-6 combines with J gene TRBJ2-7; TCRdb calls TRBD1, which cannot be checked without DNA. From germline, CDR1 is MNHNY and CDR2 SVGAGI (reference sequence). This CDR3 comprises 13 residues. The CDR3 sequence is CASGDSLNYEQYF.

The chain employs TRBV4-2 and TRBJ2-7; checking the TCRdb D call of TRBD2 is not possible without DNA. The CDR3 extends over 15 amino acids. CDR1 and CDR2 from the germline V gene are LGHNA and YNFKEQ. CDR3: CASSQDLGLAGGQYF.

The genes are TRBV20-1 and TRBJ2-7. CDR3 length: 12 residues. The germline V gene has CDR1 DFQATT and CDR2 SNEGSKA (reference sequence). CDR3 residues: CSCSDNGYEQYF.

The chain combines TRBV5-1 with TRBJ1-1; TCRdb's D call, TRBD1, is unchecked because there is no DNA. Germline V gene sequence: CDR1 SGHRS, CDR2 YFSETQ. CDR3 length: 15 residues. This chain's CDR3 is CASSLGVGPNTEAFF. Together with reference TRBV5-1 and TRBJ1-1, the CDR3 gives the full variable domain: KAGVTQTPRYLIKTRGQQVTLSCSPISGHRSVSWYQQTPGQGLQFLFEYFSETQRNKGNFPGRFSGRQFSNSRSEMNVSTLELGDSALYLCASSLGVGPNTEAFFGQGTRLTVV.

This chain uses TRBV4-1 with TRBJ2-1; the TCRdb call, TRBD2, lacks DNA for checking. This CDR3 contains 15 residues. The germline gives CDR1 MGHRA, CDR2 YSYEKL. The chain's CDR3 is CASSPLAGGPNEQFF.

V and J are TRBV6-5 and TRBJ2-5. Germline V gene data show CDR1 as MNHEY and CDR2 as SVGAGI. The CDR3 extends over 14 amino acids. The CDR3 protein is CASSYLGVGKTQYF.

The CDR3 loop is CASRAGEGGDTEAFF. The rearrangement uses TRBV6-6 and TRBJ1-1. The V gene's germline CDR1 is MNHNY and CDR2 SVGAGI (reference sequence). The CDR3 contains 15 residues.

The chain couples TRBV5-4 to TRBJ2-2; the D call of TRBD2 rests on TCRdb alone, since no DNA is present to check it. CDR3 length: 17 amino acids. Per germline, CDR1 SGHNT and CDR2 YYREEE (reference sequence). The CDR3 sequence: CASSQTSGGAKVGELFF.

V gene TRBV7-2 combines with J gene TRBJ1-5; the D call of TRBD1 rests on TCRdb alone, since no DNA is present to check it. This CDR3 region has 17 residues. Germline V gives CDR1 SGHTA, CDR2 FQGNSA. The CDR3 sequence is CASSFESWGVSNQPQHF.

The chain couples TRBV6-2 or TRBV6-3 to TRBJ2-3; the D call from TCRdb, TRBD1, cannot be confirmed without DNA. Germline V lookup: CDR1 MNHEY, CDR2 SVGEGT. This CDR3 has 14 amino acids. CDR3 sequence reads: CASLNGGHTDTQYF.

V is TRBV10-1 and J is TRBJ1-1; without DNA, the TCRdb call of TRBD1 cannot be checked. The germline gives CDR1 WNHNN, CDR2 SYGVQD (reference sequence). This CDR3 region has 15 residues. The CDR3 sequence: CASSESWGGHTEAFF.

This chain connects TRBV4-1 to TRBJ2-1; TCRdb calls TRBD2, which cannot be checked without DNA. This CDR3 comprises 17 residues. Germline V CDR1 and CDR2: MGHRA, YSYEKL. The CDR3 region is CASSQEWPFVGQNEQFF.